This entry lists 18 T cell receptor beta chains sequenced from one sample in a study of blood T cell repertoires in COVID-19. Sequencing was performed with immunoSEQ multiplex PCR; in TCRdb, only in-frame clones are kept and a portion is missing. Of around 130,000 clones listed, approximately 77% are singletons. The sequenced sample consisted of peripheral blood. These TCRs come from a man older than 75 with acute or convalescent COVID-19.

This clone turned up a few times. V and J are TRBV29-1 and TRBJ1-1; D is undetermined. In germline, CDR1 is SQVTM, CDR2 ANQGSEA. This CDR3 comprises 12 residues. V lost 5 bases, J lost 6 bases, and 13 bases lay in between. The CDR3 loop reads CSVREGAAEAFF. In DNA, the CDR3 is TGCAGCGTTCGAGAGGGCGCGGCTGAAGCTTTCTTT.

This clone was counted a few times. The gene calls are TRBV11-2 and TRBJ1-6; 10 nucleotides line up with TRBD1. CDR3 size: 15 residues. Germline CDR1 reads SGHAT; CDR2 reads FQNNGV. V lost 5 bases, J lost 7 bases, and 5 bases stayed unmatched. As DNA, the CDR3 is TGTGCCAGCAGCACGGGACAGGGGAAGAATTCACCCCTCCACTTT. Translating it yields CASSTGQGKNSPLHF.

The J gene is TRBJ2-1, the V gene TRBV11-2; 7 bases are shared with TRBD1. V was pared by 0 bases and J by 7 bases, with 9 bases of the junction left unmatched. CDR1 is SGHAT and CDR2 is FQNNGV in the germline V gene. The length of the CDR3 is 16 residues. CDR3 nucleotide sequence: TGTGCCAGCAGCTTAGAGTCGACAGGGCCAAGGAATGAGCAGTTCTTC. This encodes CASSLESTGPRNEQFF.

The table lists this clone with a count of one. The J gene is TRBJ2-1, the V gene TRBV7-9; D is uncertain. The CDR3 runs 16 residues. CDR1 is SEHNR and CDR2 is FQNEAQ in the germline V gene (reference sequence). V gave up 1 base and J gave up 0 bases, with 10 bases separating them. The CDR3 loop is CASSLVGGFSYNEQFF. CDR3 DNA: TGTGCCAGCAGCTTAGTCGGCGGCTTCTCCTACAATGAGCAGTTCTTC.

This clone appeared once. The V and J genes are TRBV6-5 and TRBJ2-2; TRBD2 matches 8 bases. The junction had 7 bases not matched to a gene; V was cut back by 6 bases and J by 4 bases. This CDR3 contains 15 residues. Germline V CDR1 and CDR2: MNHEY, SVGAGI. This CDR3 reads CASSNGGAVTGELFF. The CDR3 coding sequence is TGTGCCAGCAGCAACGGGGGGGCGGTCACCGGGGAGCTGTTTTTT.

This chain connects TRBV6-5 to TRBJ2-1, with 13 bases fitting TRBD2. J lost 4 bases, V lost 6 bases, and 3 bases had no gene match. Germline CDR1 reads MNHEY; CDR2 reads SVGAGI. This CDR3 comprises 15 residues. The CDR3: CASSPTSGGYNEQFF. Written as DNA, the CDR3 is TGTGCCAGCAGCCCGACTAGCGGGGGGTACAATGAGCAGTTCTTC.

The sample holds one count of this clone. This sequence joins TRBV4-3 and TRBJ1-5; the D gene is possibly TRBD1 (6 bases). The CDR3 runs to 15 residues. V was shortened by 0 bases and J by 1 base, with 7 bases between the two germline ends. Germline CDR1 LGHNA, CDR2 YSLEER. The CDR3 spells CASSQDGQSNQPQHF. As DNA, the CDR3 is TGCGCCAGCAGCCAAGATGGACAGAGCAATCAGCCCCAGCATTTT.

This clone showed up just once. This sequence joins TRBV10-3 and TRBJ2-7, with TRBD1 as a possible D gene (5 bases). The CDR3 contains 12 residues. CDR1 and CDR2 (germline): ENHRY, SYGVKD. V was trimmed by 6 bases and J by 2 bases, leaving 8 bases between them. For the CDR3, the DNA is TGTGCCATCAGGACAGCCACCTACGAGCAGTACTTC. Its protein is CAIRTATYEQYF.

V is TRBV7-9 and J is TRBJ1-5, with 11 bases identical to TRBD1. V dropped 5 bases and J dropped 9; count of bases not matched to a gene: 12. This CDR3 is 16 amino acids long. The germline V gene has CDR1 SEHNR and CDR2 FQNEAQ (reference sequence). The CDR3 sequence is CASSSDADRGLPPQHF. The CDR3 coding sequence is TGTGCCAGCAGCAGCGATGCGGACAGGGGGCTTCCGCCCCAGCATTTT. Drawing the rest from reference TRBV7-9 and TRBJ1-5, the complete variable domain is DTGVSQNPRHKITKRGQNVTFRCDPISEHNRLYWYRQTLGQGPEFLTYFQNEAQLEKSRLLSDRFSAERPKGSFSTLEIQRTEQGDSAMYLCASSSDADRGLPPQHFGDGTRLSIL.

The CDR3 coding sequence is TGCGCCAGCAGGTCGGACAGGGGGCGGTCAGATACGCAGTATTTT. It is translated as CASRSDRGRSDTQYF. This chain joins TRBV5-1 and TRBJ2-3; 11 positions match TRBD1. V dropped 5 bases and J dropped 4; count of bases not matched to a gene: 6. This CDR3 comprises 15 residues. Germline loops: CDR1 SGHRS, CDR2 YFSETQ.

This sequence joins TRBV13 and TRBJ2-3; 8 bases map to TRBD2. Germline V lookup: CDR1 PRHDT, CDR2 FYEKMQ (reference sequence). The CDR3 is 16 residues long. J was trimmed by 5 bases and V by 3 bases; bases with no gene match: 10. This CDR3 is CASSLLGGLVRDTQYF. In nucleotides, the CDR3 is TGTGCCAGCAGCTTGCTTGGGGGACTAGTGAGAGATACGCAGTATTTT.

The chain links TRBV18 to TRBJ1-5; D unclear. The CDR3 is 13 amino acids. V was shortened by 6 bases and J by 0 bases, with 6 bases between the two germline ends. Per germline, CDR1 KGHSH and CDR2 LQKENI. The CDR3 DNA sequence: TGTGCCAGCTCCGTTTATAGCAATCAGCCCCAGCATTTT. This encodes CASSVYSNQPQHF.

The V and J genes are TRBV11-2 and TRBJ1-1; D may be TRBD1 (6 bases). Per the germline V gene, CDR1 is SGHAT and CDR2 is FQNNGV. Deletions cut 1 base from V and 6 bases from J, with 21 bases between. This CDR3 region has 17 residues. This chain's CDR3 is CASSLGAGVLGNAEAFF. The CDR3 coding sequence is TGTGCCAGCAGCTTAGGGGCAGGGGTTTTAGGTAATGCTGAAGCTTTCTTT.

J is TRBJ2-7 and V is TRBV18; D possibly corresponds to TRBD1 (7 bases). The ends were cut back, 4 bases at V and 11 bases at J, with 18 bases in the middle. The CDR3 is made up of 13 amino acids. CDR1 and CDR2 (germline): KGHSH, LQKENI. The CDR3 DNA is TGTGCCAGCTCACAAGGACAGGAGGGTTTGAAGTACTTC. Translation gives CASSQGQEGLKYF.

CDR3 residues: CASSLYRGPDEKLFF. Here the CDR3 DNA reads TGTGCCAGCTCGCTGTACAGGGGGCCGGATGAAAAACTGTTTTTT. This chain joins TRBV18 and TRBJ1-4; the match to TRBD1 covers 9 bases. In germline, CDR1 is KGHSH, CDR2 LQKENI. The trim removed 6 bases at V and 6 bases at J, leaving 8 bases unmatched. The CDR3 consists of 15 residues.

This clone came up a few times. This sequence joins TRBV7-9 and TRBJ2-7; TRBD1 agrees at 8 bases. CDR3 length: 15 amino acids. The V gene end was trimmed by 5 bases and the J gene end by 2 bases; junction bases not matched to a gene: 8. CDR1 and CDR2 (germline): SEHNR, FQNEAQ (reference sequence). CDR3 bases: TGTGCCAGCAGCCCCTGGACAGGGAACCCCTACGAGCAGTACTTC. This gives the protein CASSPWTGNPYEQYF. The variable domain in full, with the rest retrieved from reference TRBV7-9 and TRBJ2-7, is DTGVSQNPRHKITKRGQNVTFRCDPISEHNRLYWYRQTLGQGPEFLTYFQNEAQLEKSRLLSDRFSAERPKGSFSTLEIQRTEQGDSAMYLCASSPWTGNPYEQYFGPGTRLTVT.

V usage is TRBV6-5 and J usage is TRBJ1-1; D unresolved. CDR3 size: 15 residues. Germline V CDR1 and CDR2: MNHEY, SVGAGI. The ends were cut back, 4 bases at V and 5 bases at J, with 17 bases in the middle. CDR3 amino acids: CASSSHGGRETEAFF. The DNA of the CDR3 is TGTGCCAGCAGTTCCCATGGAGGGAGGGAAACTGAAGCTTTCTTT.

The rearrangement joins TRBV24-1 to TRBJ2-3, with D perhaps TRBD1 (6 bases). The V end was cut by 4 bases, the J end by 0 bases, with 10 bases between. Germline assignment: CDR1 KGHDR and CDR2 SFDVKD. The length of the CDR3 is 15 residues. CDR3 bases: TGTGCCACCAGTGAGGGGACATCTAGCACAGATACGCAGTATTTT. It codes for CATSEGTSSTDTQYF.